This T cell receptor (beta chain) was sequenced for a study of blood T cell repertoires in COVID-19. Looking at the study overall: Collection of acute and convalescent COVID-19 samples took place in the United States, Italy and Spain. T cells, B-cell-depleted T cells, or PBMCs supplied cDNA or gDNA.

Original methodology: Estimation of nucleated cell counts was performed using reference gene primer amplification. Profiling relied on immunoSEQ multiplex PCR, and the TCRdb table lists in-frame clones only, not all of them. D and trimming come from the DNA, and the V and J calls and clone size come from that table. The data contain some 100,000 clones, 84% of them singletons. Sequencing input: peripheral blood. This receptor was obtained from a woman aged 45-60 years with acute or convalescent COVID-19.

The DNA of the CDR3 is TGTGCCAGCAGTGAGGCGGGGCAGATCTATGGCTACACCTTC. Translation: CASSEAGQIYGYTF. J is TRBJ1-2 and V is TRBV2, with TRBD1 as a possible D gene (5 bases). The CDR3 totals 14 residues. Germline loops: CDR1 SNHLY, CDR2 FYNNEI. Trimming removed 3 bases from V and 4 bases from J, with 12 bases in between. The variable domain in full, completed from reference TRBV2 and TRBJ1-2, reads EPEVTQTPSHQVTQMGQEVILRCVPISNHLYFYWYRQILGQKVEFLVSFYNNEISEKSEIFDDQFSVERPDGSNFTLKIRSTKLEDSAMYFCASSEAGQIYGYTFGSGTRLTVV.